Listed below are T cell receptor beta chains from one sample, sequenced in a study of blood T cell repertoires in COVID-19. Repertoires were generated with immunoSEQ multiplex PCR, while TCRdb's copy carries only in-frame clones and drops some. The sample holds around 250,000 clones, about 90% seen once. Sequencing was done on a sample of peripheral blood. These receptors all come from a man in his sixties with acute or convalescent COVID-19. The CDR3 runs from the conserved cysteine through the conserved F or W. Fields, in order: V gene, clone size, J gene, D gene, CDR3 protein, CDR3 DNA. D genes are given only for firm matches. Only some rows state a clone size, as once, few, many or a class for expanded clones.

v_call: TRBV18
clone_size: -
j_call: TRBJ2-7
d_call: TRBD1
cdr3_aa: CASSPPGTGTSEQYF
cdr3_nt: TGTGCCAGCTCACCACCCGGGACAGGGACCTCCGAGCAGTACTTC

v_call: TRBV24-1
clone_size: -
j_call: TRBJ1-5
d_call: -
cdr3_aa: CATSPTGGGQPQHF
cdr3_nt: TGTGCCACCAGCCCAACGGGGGGGGGTCAGCCCCAGCATTTT

v_call: TRBV5-1
clone_size: -
j_call: TRBJ2-7
d_call: TRBD1
cdr3_aa: CASSSGTGGGYEQYF
cdr3_nt: TGCGCCAGCAGCTCCGGGACAGGGGGTGGATACGAGCAGTACTTC

v_call: TRBV9
clone_size: -
j_call: TRBJ2-7
d_call: TRBD2
cdr3_aa: CASSGLAGVDEQYF
cdr3_nt: TGTGCCAGCAGCGGACTAGCGGGAGTAGACGAGCAGTACTTC

v_call: TRBV2
clone_size: many
j_call: TRBJ2-7
d_call: -
cdr3_aa: CASSDGGMSYEQYF
cdr3_nt: TGTGCCAGCAGTGACGGCGGGATGTCCTACGAGCAGTACTTC

v_call: TRBV30
clone_size: -
j_call: TRBJ2-7
d_call: -
cdr3_aa: CAWSVNGYEQYF
cdr3_nt: TGTGCCTGGAGTGTGAACGGCTACGAGCAGTACTTC

v_call: TRBV10-3
clone_size: -
j_call: TRBJ2-3
d_call: TRBD2
cdr3_aa: CAIRERERDTDTQYF
cdr3_nt: TGTGCCATCAGGGAGCGGGAGCGGGACACAGATACGCAGTATTTT

v_call: TRBV7-2
clone_size: -
j_call: TRBJ2-7
d_call: -
cdr3_aa: CASSPNRVTGQYF
cdr3_nt: TGTGCCAGCAGCCCAAACAGGGTTACAGGGCAGTACTTC

v_call: TRBV30
clone_size: -
j_call: TRBJ1-1
d_call: TRBD1
cdr3_aa: CAWTGGSTEAFF
cdr3_nt: TGTGCCTGGACAGGGGGCTCTACTGAAGCTTTCTTT

v_call: TRBV6-2/TRBV6-3
clone_size: -
j_call: TRBJ1-5
d_call: -
cdr3_aa: CASSYRGLLEHF
cdr3_nt: TGTGCCAGCAGTTACAGAGGACTCCTTGAGCATTTT

v_call: TRBV18
clone_size: -
j_call: TRBJ1-6
d_call: -
cdr3_aa: CASSRTRGSSYNSPLHF
cdr3_nt: TGTGCCAGCTCACGAACAAGGGGAAGCTCCTATAATTCACCCCTCCACTTT

v_call: TRBV5-5
clone_size: -
j_call: TRBJ2-7
d_call: TRBD1
cdr3_aa: CASSLDRGNEQYF
cdr3_nt: TGTGCCAGCAGCTTGGACAGGGGGAACGAGCAGTACTTC

v_call: TRBV28
clone_size: -
j_call: TRBJ2-1
d_call: TRBD2
cdr3_aa: CASRPGTSGASSRQFF
cdr3_nt: TGTGCCAGCAGACCCGGGACTAGCGGGGCCTCCTCACGGCAGTTCTTC

v_call: TRBV6-5
clone_size: -
j_call: TRBJ1-5
d_call: -
cdr3_aa: CASSYSGLHSNQPQHF
cdr3_nt: TGTGCCAGCAGTTACTCGGGCCTTCATAGCAATCAGCCCCAGCATTTT

v_call: TRBV5-1
clone_size: -
j_call: TRBJ2-1
d_call: -
cdr3_aa: CASRETHVGTRYNEQFF
cdr3_nt: TGCGCCAGCAGGGAAACACACGTCGGGACAAGATACAATGAGCAGTTCTTC

v_call: TRBV7-3
clone_size: -
j_call: TRBJ1-6
d_call: -
cdr3_aa: CASSLEGNSPLHF
cdr3_nt: TGTGCCAGCAGCTTGGAGGGTAATTCACCCCTCCACTTT

v_call: TRBV5-6
clone_size: many
j_call: TRBJ1-2
d_call: -
cdr3_aa: CASRPQREGDYGYTF
cdr3_nt: TGTGCCAGCAGACCGCAGAGAGAAGGGGACTATGGCTACACCTTC

v_call: TRBV19
clone_size: -
j_call: TRBJ2-1
d_call: -
cdr3_aa: CASSETLYNEQFF
cdr3_nt: TGTGCCAGTAGTGAGACTTTATACAATGAGCAGTTCTTC

v_call: TRBV6-2/TRBV6-3
clone_size: once
j_call: TRBJ1-1
d_call: -
cdr3_aa: CASSYPGVPMNTEAFF
cdr3_nt: TGTGCCAGCAGTTACCCGGGGGTCCCCATGAACACTGAAGCTTTCTTT

v_call: TRBV5-4
clone_size: -
j_call: TRBJ1-6
d_call: TRBD1
cdr3_aa: CASSPETGGQSPLHF
cdr3_nt: TGTGCCAGCAGCCCGGAGACAGGGGGACAGTCACCCCTCCACTTT

v_call: TRBV2
clone_size: once
j_call: TRBJ2-2
d_call: -
cdr3_aa: CASSEEGEAGGIAGELFF
cdr3_nt: TGTGCCAGCAGTGAAGAGGGCGAGGCAGGGGGGATCGCCGGGGAGCTGTTTTTT

v_call: TRBV6-2/TRBV6-3
clone_size: -
j_call: TRBJ2-4
d_call: TRBD2
cdr3_aa: CASSYPGGSAKNIQYF
cdr3_nt: TGTGCCAGCAGTTATCCCGGGGGGTCAGCCAAAAACATTCAGTACTTC

v_call: TRBV20-1
clone_size: once
j_call: TRBJ2-1
d_call: TRBD2
cdr3_aa: CSASGVASGDNEQFF
cdr3_nt: TGCAGTGCTAGTGGTGTGGCTAGCGGGGACAATGAGCAGTTCTTC

v_call: TRBV10-3
clone_size: few
j_call: TRBJ2-5
d_call: -
cdr3_aa: CAISLGGAGEETQYF
cdr3_nt: TGTGCCATCAGTCTGGGGGGGGCGGGAGAAGAGACCCAGTACTTC

v_call: TRBV28
clone_size: once
j_call: TRBJ1-5
d_call: TRBD1
cdr3_aa: CASRIRGTGRYQPQHF
cdr3_nt: TGTGCCAGCAGGATCAGGGGGACCGGGCGGTATCAGCCCCAGCATTTT

v_call: TRBV28
clone_size: -
j_call: TRBJ1-5
d_call: -
cdr3_aa: CATGRSLNQPQHF
cdr3_nt: TGTGCCACCGGGAGATCGCTCAATCAGCCCCAGCATTTT

v_call: TRBV6-5
clone_size: -
j_call: TRBJ2-7
d_call: TRBD2
cdr3_aa: CASRLAGEYLDEQYF
cdr3_nt: TGTGCCAGCAGACTAGCGGGAGAATATTTGGACGAGCAGTACTTC

v_call: TRBV6-5
clone_size: -
j_call: TRBJ1-5
d_call: -
cdr3_aa: CASSYVSDQPQHF
cdr3_nt: TGTGCCAGCAGTTACGTGTCTGATCAGCCCCAGCATTTT

v_call: TRBV6-6
clone_size: many
j_call: TRBJ2-5
d_call: -
cdr3_aa: CASSYSLETQYF
cdr3_nt: TGTGCCAGCAGTTACAGCCTTGAGACCCAGTACTTC

v_call: TRBV24-1
clone_size: -
j_call: TRBJ2-5
d_call: -
cdr3_aa: CATSDFNKETQYF
cdr3_nt: TGTGCCACCAGTGACTTCAACAAGGAGACCCAGTACTTC

v_call: TRBV19
clone_size: -
j_call: TRBJ2-1
d_call: TRBD1
cdr3_aa: CATGTGGHEQFF
cdr3_nt: TGTGCCACCGGGACAGGGGGCCACGAGCAGTTCTTC

v_call: TRBV29-1
clone_size: -
j_call: TRBJ1-2
d_call: -
cdr3_aa: CSVEEAPGGAHGYTF
cdr3_nt: TGCAGCGTTGAAGAGGCTCCTGGGGGGGCGCATGGCTACACCTTC

v_call: TRBV28
clone_size: -
j_call: TRBJ1-1
d_call: TRBD1
cdr3_aa: CASSGHSGTGNTEAFF
cdr3_nt: TGTGCCAGCAGTGGGCACTCTGGGACAGGGAACACTGAAGCTTTCTTT

v_call: TRBV29-1
clone_size: -
j_call: TRBJ1-5
d_call: -
cdr3_aa: CSVSDSYNQPQHF
cdr3_nt: TGCAGCGTTTCCGACAGTTACAATCAGCCCCAGCATTTT

v_call: TRBV11-3
clone_size: -
j_call: TRBJ2-7
d_call: -
cdr3_aa: CASSLDRRQEYF
cdr3_nt: TGTGCCAGCAGCTTAGATCGGAGACAGGAGTACTTC

v_call: TRBV4-2
clone_size: few
j_call: TRBJ2-7
d_call: -
cdr3_aa: CASSHGGRPPYEQYF
cdr3_nt: TGTGCCAGCAGCCATGGGGGCCGTCCCCCCTACGAGCAGTACTTC

v_call: TRBV7-3
clone_size: -
j_call: TRBJ2-3
d_call: TRBD2
cdr3_aa: CASSPAGARTDTQYF
cdr3_nt: TGTGCCAGCAGCCCAGCGGGAGCTCGCACAGATACGCAGTATTTT

v_call: TRBV5-8
clone_size: once
j_call: TRBJ2-1
d_call: TRBD1
cdr3_aa: CASSPWTGEVFDEQFF
cdr3_nt: TGTGCCAGCAGCCCATGGACAGGGGAGGTTTTCGATGAGCAGTTCTTC

v_call: TRBV11-2
clone_size: -
j_call: TRBJ2-7
d_call: -
cdr3_aa: CASSFGTSAYEQYF
cdr3_nt: TGTGCCAGCAGCTTCGGGACTTCAGCATACGAGCAGTACTTC

v_call: TRBV11-3
clone_size: -
j_call: TRBJ2-5
d_call: TRBD2
cdr3_aa: CASSAGIAGVDETQYF
cdr3_nt: TGTGCCAGCAGCGCCGGGATAGCGGGAGTCGACGAGACCCAGTACTTC

v_call: TRBV18
clone_size: -
j_call: TRBJ2-7
d_call: -
cdr3_aa: CASSPDSAYEQYF
cdr3_nt: TGTGCCAGCTCACCTGACAGCGCCTACGAGCAGTACTTC